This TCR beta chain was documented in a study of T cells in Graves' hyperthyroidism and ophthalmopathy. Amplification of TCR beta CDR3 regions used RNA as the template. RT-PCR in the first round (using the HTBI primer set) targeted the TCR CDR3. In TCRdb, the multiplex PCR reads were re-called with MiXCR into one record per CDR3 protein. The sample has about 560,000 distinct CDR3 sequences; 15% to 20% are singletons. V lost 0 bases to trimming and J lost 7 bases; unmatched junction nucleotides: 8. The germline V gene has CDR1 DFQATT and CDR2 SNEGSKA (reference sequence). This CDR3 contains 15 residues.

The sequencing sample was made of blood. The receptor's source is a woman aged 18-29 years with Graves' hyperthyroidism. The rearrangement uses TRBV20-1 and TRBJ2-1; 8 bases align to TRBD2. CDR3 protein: CSARDLREGLNEQFF. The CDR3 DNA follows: TGCAGTGCTAGAGATCTCCGGGAGGGCCTGAATGAGCAGTTCTTC.